Reported below is one T cell receptor beta chain. Next came a second PCR, run for about 6 to 12 cycles, which used a sample-barcoded 5' primer along with a J-beta primer mix. A template-switch adaptor with 12 random nucleotides tagged each cDNA molecule. TCRdb fed the 5' RACE reads into MiXCR, producing one record per CDR3 protein. The sample records some 900,000 distinct CDR3 sequences, about 48% being singletons. The data derive from a study of blood T cells in healthy people across ages. The CDR3 is made up of 17 amino acids. V lost 3 bases, J lost 6 bases, and 9 bases stayed unmatched. The V gene's germline CDR1 is ENHRY and CDR2 SYGVKD. Samples had at least 7 million PBMCs isolated from them.

The source material was blood. The source of this sequence is a man aged 25 to 45 in good health. The chain is built from TRBV10-3 and TRBJ2-1; TRBD2 agrees at 12 bases. The CDR3 DNA follows: TGTGCCATCAGTGAACCTAGCGGGGGGGCCAGGTTCAATGAGCAGTTCTTC. Protein sequence: CAISEPSGGARFNEQFF.